This T cell receptor beta chain came from a study of T cell changes during pregnancy in multiple sclerosis. Assay: immunoSEQ multiplex PCR; the TCRdb copy retains only in-frame clones and omits some. This repertoire shows approximately 30,000 clones, around 91% found once; its top ten account for around 3.9%. The CDR3 has 16 amino acids. Germline V CDR1 and CDR2: SGHDT, YYEEEE. The V and J ends lost 0 bases and 2 bases respectively, with 11 bases between them. Sequenced material: CD8+ T cells from peripheral blood mononuclear cells, taken in the second trimester of pregnancy. This chain uses TRBV5-6 with TRBJ2-2; D is perhaps TRBD2 (5 bases). This TCR was recovered from a female donor in good health, enrolled as a control in a pregnancy study. For the CDR3, the DNA is TGTGCCAGCAGCTTGGCTCTAGAGGGTAACACCGGGGAGCTGTTTTTT. It translates to CASSLALEGNTGELFF. Supplemented by reference TRBV5-6 and TRBJ2-2, the full variable domain reads DAGVTQSPTHLIKTRGQQVTLRCSPKSGHDTVSWYQQALGQGPQFIFQYYEEEERQRGNFPDRFSGHQFPNYSSELNVNALLLGDSALYLCASSLALEGNTGELFFGEGSRLTVL.